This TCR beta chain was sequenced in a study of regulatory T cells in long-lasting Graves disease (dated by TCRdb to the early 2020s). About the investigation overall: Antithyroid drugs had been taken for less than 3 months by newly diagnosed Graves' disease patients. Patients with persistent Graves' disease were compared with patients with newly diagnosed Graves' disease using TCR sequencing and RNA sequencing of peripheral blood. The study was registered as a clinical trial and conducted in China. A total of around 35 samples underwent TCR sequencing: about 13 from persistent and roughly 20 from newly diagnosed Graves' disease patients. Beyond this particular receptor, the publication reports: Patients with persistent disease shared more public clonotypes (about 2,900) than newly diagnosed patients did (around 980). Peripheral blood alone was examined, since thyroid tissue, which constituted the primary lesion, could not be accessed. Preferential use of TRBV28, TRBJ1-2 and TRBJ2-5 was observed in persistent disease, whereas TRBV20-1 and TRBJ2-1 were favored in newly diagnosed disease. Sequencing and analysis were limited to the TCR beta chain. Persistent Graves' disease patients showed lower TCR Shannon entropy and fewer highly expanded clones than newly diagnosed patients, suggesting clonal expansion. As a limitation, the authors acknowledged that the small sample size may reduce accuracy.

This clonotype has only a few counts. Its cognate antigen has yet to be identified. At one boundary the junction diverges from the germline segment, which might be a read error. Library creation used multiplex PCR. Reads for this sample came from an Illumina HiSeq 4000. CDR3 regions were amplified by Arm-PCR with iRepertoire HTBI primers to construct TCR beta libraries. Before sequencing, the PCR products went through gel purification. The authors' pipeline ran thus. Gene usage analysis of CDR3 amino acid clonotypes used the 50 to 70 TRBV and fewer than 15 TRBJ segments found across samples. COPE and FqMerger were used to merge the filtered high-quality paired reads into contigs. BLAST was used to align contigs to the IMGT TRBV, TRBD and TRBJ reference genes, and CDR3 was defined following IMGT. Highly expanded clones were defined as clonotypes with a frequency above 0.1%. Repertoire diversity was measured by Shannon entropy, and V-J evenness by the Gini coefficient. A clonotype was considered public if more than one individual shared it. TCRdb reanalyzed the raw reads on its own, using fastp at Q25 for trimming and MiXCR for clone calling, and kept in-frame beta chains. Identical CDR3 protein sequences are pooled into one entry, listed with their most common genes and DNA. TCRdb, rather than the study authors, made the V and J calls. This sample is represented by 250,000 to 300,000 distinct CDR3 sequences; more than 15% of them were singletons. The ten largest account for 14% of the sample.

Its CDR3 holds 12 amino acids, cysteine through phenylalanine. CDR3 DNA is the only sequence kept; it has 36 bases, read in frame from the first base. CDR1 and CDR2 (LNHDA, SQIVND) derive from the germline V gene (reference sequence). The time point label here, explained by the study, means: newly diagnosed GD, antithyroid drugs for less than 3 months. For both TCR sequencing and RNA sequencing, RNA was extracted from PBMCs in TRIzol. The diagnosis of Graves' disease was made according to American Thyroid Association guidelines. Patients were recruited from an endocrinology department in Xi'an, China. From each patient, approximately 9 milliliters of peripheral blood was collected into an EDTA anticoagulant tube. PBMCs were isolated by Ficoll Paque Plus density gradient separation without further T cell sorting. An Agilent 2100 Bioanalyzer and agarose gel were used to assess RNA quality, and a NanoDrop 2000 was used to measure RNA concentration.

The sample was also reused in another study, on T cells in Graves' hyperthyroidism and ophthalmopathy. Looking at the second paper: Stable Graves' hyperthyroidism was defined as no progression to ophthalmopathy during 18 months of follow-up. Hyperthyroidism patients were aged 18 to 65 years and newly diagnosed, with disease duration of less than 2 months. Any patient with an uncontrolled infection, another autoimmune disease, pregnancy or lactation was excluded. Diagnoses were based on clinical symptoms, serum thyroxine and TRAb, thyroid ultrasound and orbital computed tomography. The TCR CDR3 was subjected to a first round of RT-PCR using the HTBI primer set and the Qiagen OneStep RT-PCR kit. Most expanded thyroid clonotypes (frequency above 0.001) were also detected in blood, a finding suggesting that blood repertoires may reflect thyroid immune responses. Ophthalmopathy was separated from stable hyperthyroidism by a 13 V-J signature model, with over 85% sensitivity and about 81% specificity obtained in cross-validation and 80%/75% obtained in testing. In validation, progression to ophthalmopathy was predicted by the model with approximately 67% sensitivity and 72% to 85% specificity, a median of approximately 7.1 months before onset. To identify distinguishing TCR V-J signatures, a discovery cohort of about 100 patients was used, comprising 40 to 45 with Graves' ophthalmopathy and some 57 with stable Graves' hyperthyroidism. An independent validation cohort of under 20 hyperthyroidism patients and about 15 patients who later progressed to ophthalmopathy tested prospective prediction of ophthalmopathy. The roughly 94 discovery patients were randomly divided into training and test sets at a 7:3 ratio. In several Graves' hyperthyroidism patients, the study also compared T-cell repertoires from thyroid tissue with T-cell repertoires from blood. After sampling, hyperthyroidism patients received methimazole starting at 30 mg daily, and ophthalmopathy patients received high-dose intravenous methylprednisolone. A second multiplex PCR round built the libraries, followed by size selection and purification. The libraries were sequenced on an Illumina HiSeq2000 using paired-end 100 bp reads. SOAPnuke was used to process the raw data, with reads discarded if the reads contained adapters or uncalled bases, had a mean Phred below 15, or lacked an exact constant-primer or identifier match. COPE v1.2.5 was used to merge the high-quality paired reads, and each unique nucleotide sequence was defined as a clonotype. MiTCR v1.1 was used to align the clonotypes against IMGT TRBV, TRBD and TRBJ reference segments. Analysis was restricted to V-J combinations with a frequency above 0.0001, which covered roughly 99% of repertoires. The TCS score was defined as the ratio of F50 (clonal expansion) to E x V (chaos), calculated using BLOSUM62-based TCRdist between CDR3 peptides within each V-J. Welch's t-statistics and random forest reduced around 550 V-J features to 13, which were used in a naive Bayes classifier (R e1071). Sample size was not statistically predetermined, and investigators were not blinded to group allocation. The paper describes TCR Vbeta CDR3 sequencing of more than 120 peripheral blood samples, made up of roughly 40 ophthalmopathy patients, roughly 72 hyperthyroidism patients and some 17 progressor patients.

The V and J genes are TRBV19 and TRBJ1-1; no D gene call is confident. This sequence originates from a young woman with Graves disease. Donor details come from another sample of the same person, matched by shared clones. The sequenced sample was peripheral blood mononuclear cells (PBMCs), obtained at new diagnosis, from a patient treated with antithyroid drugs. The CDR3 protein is CASSIGDTGAFF. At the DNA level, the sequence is TGTGCCAGTAGTATTGGAGACACTGGAGCTTTCTTT.